Presented here are 30 T cell receptor beta chains from one specimen sequenced in a study of T cells in Graves' hyperthyroidism and ophthalmopathy. Using RNA transcripts as the source, TCR beta CDR3 regions were amplified. Researchers ran a first-round RT-PCR on the TCR CDR3 using the HTBI primer set. TCRdb called the multiplex PCR reads again in MiXCR, with one record for every CDR3 protein. The table records roughly 170,000 distinct CDR3 sequences, approximately 17% of them present only once. Sample: blood. These receptor sequences come from a woman between 50 and 59 years old with Graves' hyperthyroidism.

The chain recombines TRBV18 with TRBJ1-1, with D possibly TRBD1 on 5 matching bases. V was shortened by 3 bases and J by 10 bases, with 15 bases between the two germline ends. The CDR3 runs 13 residues. CDR1 is KGHSH, CDR2 LQKENI, per germline. The CDR3 region has the DNA TGTGCCAGCTCACCCCCCCTGGTAAGGGGAGCTTTCTTT. Translating gives CASSPPLVRGAFF.

This clonotype was detected a few times. The chain couples TRBV7-9 to TRBJ2-3; 9 bases align to TRBD2. J was trimmed by 0 bases and V by 5 bases; bases with no gene match: 9. Germline lookup yields CDR1 SEHNR and CDR2 FQNEAQ (reference sequence). The CDR3 totals 17 residues. CDR3 protein: CASSNPGLASSTDTQYF. The CDR3 bases are TGTGCCAGCAGCAACCCGGGACTAGCCAGTAGCACAGATACGCAGTATTTT.

Many counts were recorded for this clonotype. This chain links TRBV2 with TRBJ1-5; TRBD1 matches 9 bases. The ends lost 5 bases at V and 6 bases at J; junction bases unmatched: 8. From germline, CDR1 is SNHLY and CDR2 FYNNEI. The length of the CDR3 is 15 residues. This CDR3 is CASSSDRGSGQPQHF. DNA for the CDR3: TGTGCCAGCAGTTCCGACAGGGGGAGCGGTCAGCCCCAGCATTTT.

This clonotype was seen repeatedly, ten times or more. The chain combines TRBV12-3 or TRBV12-4 with TRBJ2-4, with unresolved D. This CDR3 contains 13 residues. V was pared by 6 bases and J by 2 bases, with 8 bases between. CDR3 residues: CASRQSTKNIQYF. The CDR3, as DNA: TGTGCCAGCAGACAGAGTACCAAAAACATTCAGTACTTC.

Worth noting for this clonotype: Relative to the germline gene, one junction end is altered; a read error may explain this. V and J are TRBV19 and TRBJ2-1; D may be TRBD2 (5 bases). Germline-derived CDR1 and CDR2 are LNHDA and SQIVND (reference sequence). This CDR3 has 15 amino acids. The CDR3 loop reads CASMRVGSSYDEQFF. DNA for the CDR3: TGTGCCAGTATGCGAGTGGGGAGCTCCTACGATGAGCAGTTCTTC.

This clonotype showed up many times. The chain couples TRBV7-9 to TRBJ2-1; D is perhaps TRBD1 or TRBD2 (5 bases each). Germline CDR1 reads SEHNR; CDR2 reads FQNEAQ (reference sequence). Trimming removed 4 bases at V and 4 bases at J, with 8 bases between. CDR3 length equals 13 residues. The DNA of the CDR3 is TGTGCCAGCAGCTGGGGGTCTTACAATGAGCAGTTCTTC. Translating gives CASSWGSYNEQFF.

Many counts were recorded for this clonotype. The chain carries TRBV2 and TRBJ2-2; TRBD1 aligns across 9 bases. Germline trimming cut 9 bases from V and 1 base from J; bases unmatched to any gene: 3. This CDR3 has 14 amino acids. The germline gives CDR1 SNHLY, CDR2 FYNNEI. This CDR3 is CARGDRVNTGELFF. The CDR3 DNA sequence: TGTGCCAGGGGGGACAGGGTGAACACCGGGGAGCTGTTTTTT.

Ten or more counts support this clonotype. The J gene is TRBJ2-3, the V gene TRBV6-2 or TRBV6-3; 9 bases are a match to TRBD2. The length of the CDR3 is 16 residues. Germline V gene lookup returns CDR1 MNHEY and CDR2 SVGEGT. V trimming: 5 bases; J trimming: 7 bases; junction bases outside the gene matches: 13. The CDR3 nucleotides read TGTGCCAGCAGTATCCGGTCTAGCGGGGCCTTAAATACGCAGTATTTT. Residues: CASSIRSSGALNTQYF.

This clonotype was seen many times. DNA of the CDR3: TGTGCCAGCAGCCCTGGGGCCTTGGGGTTCGCCTACAATGAGCAGTTCTTC. Translation gives CASSPGALGFAYNEQFF. This chain links TRBV11-2 with TRBJ2-1; D possibly corresponds to TRBD1 (5 bases). Germline V gene data show CDR1 as SGHAT and CDR2 as FQNNGV. V lost 5 bases to trimming and J lost 2 bases, with 19 bases between them. The CDR3 has 17 residues.

At least ten counts were recorded for this clonotype. The rearrangement joins TRBV14 to TRBJ2-1, with TRBD2 matching 7 bases. The CDR3 extends over 12 amino acids. After removal of 2 bases from V and 10 bases from J, the junction contained 2 bases not matched to a gene. Germline V gene data show CDR1 as SGHDN and CDR2 as FVKESK. CDR3 region: CASSQFGGEQFF. The CDR3 nucleotides read TGTGCCAGCAGCCAATTCGGGGGGGAGCAGTTCTTC.

This chain connects TRBV11-1 to TRBJ2-5; D unclear. V lost 5 bases, J lost 7 bases, and 17 bases lay in between. The CDR3 length is 14 residues. Per germline, CDR1 SGHAT and CDR2 FQDESV (reference sequence). Here the CDR3 DNA reads TGTGCCAGCAGCGAAGGAAGGTGGAAAGGGACCCAGTACTTC. It translates to CASSEGRWKGTQYF.

This clonotype came up many times. This chain uses TRBV7-3 with TRBJ2-2, with D unclear. This CDR3 has 14 amino acids. The germline V gene has CDR1 SGHTA and CDR2 FQGTGA. V was trimmed by 0 bases and J by 5 bases, leaving 7 bases between them. The CDR3 loop reads CASSLTSATGELFF. CDR3 nucleotides: TGTGCCAGCAGCTTAACTTCGGCTACCGGGGAGCTGTTTTTT.

In this sample, this clonotype turned up many times. This chain links TRBV11-2 with TRBJ1-1; possibly TRBD1 for D (6 bases). The CDR3 runs 15 residues. CDR1 is SGHAT and CDR2 is FQNNGV in the germline V gene. Trimming stripped 5 bases from V and 4 bases from J, with 17 bases between. The CDR3 coding sequence is TGTGCCAGCAGCCCCAGGGGTGGGGGTGGCACTGAAGCTTTCTTT. Translated, it gives CASSPRGGGGTEAFF.

This clonotype was recorded once. The V and J genes are TRBV20-1 and TRBJ1-2, with D maybe TRBD1 (5 bases). V was pared by 0 bases and J by 2 bases, with 16 bases between. This CDR3 has 16 amino acids. CDR1 and CDR2 (germline): DFQATT, SNEGSKA (reference sequence). Here the CDR3 DNA reads TGCAGTGCTAGAGATCTGAGGGGCCCCACGAACTATGGCTACACCTTC. The encoded protein is CSARDLRGPTNYGYTF.

This clonotype came up many times. The rearrangement uses TRBV6-2 or TRBV6-3 and TRBJ2-3; 7 bases fit TRBD1. Germline CDR1 and CDR2: MNHEY and SVGEGT. The CDR3 extends over 14 amino acids. V shed 2 bases, J shed 2 bases, and the junction held 1 base outside the gene matches. The CDR3 loop reads CASSYGQDTDTQYF. The CDR3 nucleotides read TGTGCCAGCAGTTACGGACAGGACACAGATACGCAGTATTTT.

The sample holds many counts of this clonotype. The V call is TRBV2, the J call TRBJ2-3; TRBD2 matches 8 bases. CDR3 size: 16 residues. CDR1 and CDR2 from the germline V gene are SNHLY and FYNNEI. V shed 11 bases, J shed 0 bases, and the junction held 13 bases outside the gene matches. CDR3: CACHASLAGSTDTQYF. The CDR3 DNA reads as TGTGCCTGCCATGCCTCCCTAGCGGGTAGCACAGATACGCAGTATTTT.

V usage is TRBV2 and J usage is TRBJ1-5; 9 bases match TRBD1. This CDR3 contains 16 residues. The germline gives CDR1 SNHLY, CDR2 FYNNEI. J gave up 4 bases and V 5 bases, and 9 bases lay outside the gene matches. The CDR3 nucleotides read TGTGCCAGCAGTACCCGGGACAGGGCGGAAAATCAGCCCCAGCATTTT. It specifies CASSTRDRAENQPQHF. Variable domain in full (rest from reference TRBV2 and TRBJ1-5): EPEVTQTPSHQVTQMGQEVILRCVPISNHLYFYWYRQILGQKVEFLVSFYNNEISEKSEIFDDQFSVERPDGSNFTLKIRSTKLEDSAMYFCASSTRDRAENQPQHFGDGTRLSIL.

Many counts were recorded for this clonotype. The J gene is TRBJ1-1, the V gene TRBV7-3, with D unclear. Germline CDR1 is SGHTA and CDR2 is FQGTGA. The CDR3 is made up of 13 amino acids. V lost 5 bases and J 3 bases, leaving 10 bases between the germline ends. The CDR3 sequence: CASSAFTDTEAFF. The CDR3 DNA follows: TGTGCCAGCAGCGCCTTTACGGACACTGAAGCTTTCTTT.

The DNA of the CDR3 is TGTGCCAGCCGCGAGGGGGTTGCAGATACGCAGTATTTT. Its protein product is CASREGVADTQYF. The chain links TRBV12-3 or TRBV12-4 to TRBJ2-3; a possible D gene is TRBD1 (6 bases). The CDR3 has 13 residues. The ends were cut back, 8 bases at V and 4 bases at J, with 13 bases in the middle.

The rearrangement joins TRBV18 to TRBJ1-1; D call uncertain. This CDR3 has 14 residues. V was clipped by 0 bases and J by 4 bases, with 9 bases between them. Germline V gene sequence: CDR1 KGHSH, CDR2 LQKENI. Here the CDR3 reads CASSPPGLGTEAFF. In nucleotides, the CDR3 is TGTGCCAGCTCACCACCAGGGTTGGGCACTGAAGCTTTCTTT.

The sample holds a few counts of this clonotype. The genes are TRBV6-2 or TRBV6-3 and TRBJ1-1; D call uncertain. The CDR3 loop spans 13 amino acids. Germline V CDR1 and CDR2: MNHEY, SVGEGT. V was cut by 3 bases and J by 5 bases, with 10 bases left in between. For the CDR3, the DNA is TGTGCCAGCAGTTATGTTTTGGGGACTGAAGCTTTCTTT. This translates into CASSYVLGTEAFF.

To note about this clonotype: This likely comes from a read error, as the CDR3 has no conserved phenylalanine or tryptophan at its end. The V gene is TRBV27, the J gene TRBJ1-2; tentatively, D is TRBD1 (6 bases). V gave up 6 bases and J gave up 3 bases, with 11 bases separating them. CDR3 length equals 13 residues. Germline V gene lookup returns CDR1 MNHEY and CDR2 SMNVEV (reference sequence). CDR3 sequence: CASSSQGYYGYTL. As DNA, the CDR3 is TGTGCCAGCAGCTCACAGGGATACTATGGCTACACCCTC.

This clonotype was recorded at least ten times. CDR3 sequence (DNA): TGTGCCAGCAGGGCCTGGGGGCGGGGGACCTACAATGAGCAGTTCTTC. It yields the protein CASRAWGRGTYNEQFF. The rearrangement joins TRBV12-3 or TRBV12-4 to TRBJ2-1, with D possibly matching TRBD2 (7 bases). V lost 6 bases, J lost 2 bases, and 17 bases lay in between. The CDR3 has 16 amino acids.

Comments on this clonotype: A junction boundary mismatches the germline segment, possibly from a read error. The rearrangement joins TRBV7-9 to TRBJ2-5; D may be TRBD2 (7 bases). Germline V lookup: CDR1 SEHNR, CDR2 FQNEAQ (reference sequence). The CDR3 contains 14 residues. The CDR3 bases are TGTGCCGGCAGGGAGGGGGGGCCACAAGAGACCCAGTACTTC. Protein product: CAGREGGPQETQYF.

Ten or more counts support this clonotype. The V and J genes are TRBV11-1 and TRBJ2-5; 9 nucleotides line up with TRBD2. The CDR3 is made up of 16 amino acids. Unmatched junction bases numbered 6, after V lost 2 bases and J lost 2 bases. Looked up from germline, CDR1 is SGHAT and CDR2 is FQDESV (reference sequence). The CDR3 bases are TGTGCCAGCAGCTTAAGCTCTACTAGCGGGCAAGAGACCCAGTACTTC. Protein sequence: CASSLSSTSGQETQYF.

This clonotype was observed at least ten times. The rearrangement links TRBV20-1 to TRBJ2-3; 12 bases align to TRBD2. V gave up 4 bases and J gave up 8 bases; unmatched junction bases: 10. The CDR3 totals 15 residues. The germline V gene has CDR1 DFQATT and CDR2 SNEGSKA (reference sequence). The DNA of the CDR3 is TGCAGTGCTAAATCTAGCGGGGGGGCCGGAGGTACGCAGTATTTT. Its protein is CSAKSSGGAGGTQYF.

V usage is TRBV5-1 and J usage is TRBJ1-4; D perhaps matches TRBD1 (5 bases). Germline V gives CDR1 SGHRS, CDR2 YFSETQ. V dropped 2 bases and J dropped 4 bases, with 12 bases sitting between them. This CDR3 has 15 amino acids. CDR3 loop: CASSLTGTVNEKLFF. Written as DNA, the CDR3 is TGCGCCAGCAGCTTAACCGGGACGGTTAATGAAAAACTGTTTTTT.

This clonotype was observed at least ten times. The chain carries TRBV5-1 and TRBJ1-4, with a weak D call TRBD1 (6 bases). Germline V lookup: CDR1 SGHRS, CDR2 YFSETQ. Trimming removed 4 bases at V and 5 bases at J, with 15 bases between. The length of the CDR3 is 15 residues. The CDR3 reads CASSPSTGRNEKLFF. The CDR3 DNA sequence: TGCGCCAGCAGCCCCTCCACAGGGCGGAATGAAAAACTGTTTTTT. Full variable domain (outside the CDR3, taken from reference TRBV5-1 and TRBJ1-4): KAGVTQTPRYLIKTRGQQVTLSCSPISGHRSVSWYQQTPGQGLQFLFEYFSETQRNKGNFPGRFSGRQFSNSRSEMNVSTLELGDSALYLCASSPSTGRNEKLFFGSGTQLSVL.

This clonotype was seen at least ten times. The J gene is TRBJ2-7, the V gene TRBV19; unclear D gene. CDR1 and CDR2 from the germline V gene are LNHDA and SQIVND (reference sequence). This CDR3 comprises 13 residues. Trimming cost V 0 bases and J 1 base, with 4 bases left between them. CDR3 sequence (DNA): TGTGCCAGTAGTATAGATTTATCCTACGAGCAGTACTTC. It encodes CASSIDLSYEQYF.

This clonotype was seen ten or more times. The V call is TRBV7-2, the J call TRBJ2-1, with 10 bases identical to TRBD2. Unmatched junction bases numbered 9, after V lost 5 bases and J lost 5 bases. Germline assignment: CDR1 SGHTA and CDR2 FQGNSA. The CDR3 has 16 amino acids. CDR3 in DNA: TGTGCCAGCAGCCCAGTATCTAGCGGGGGAGACAATGAGCAGTTCTTC. It is translated as CASSPVSSGGDNEQFF.